This TCR beta chain was obtained from a study of T cells after yellow fever vaccination. The overall study: Preparation of fractions with low cell numbers was performed using SMART-Seq v4 Ultra Low Input. Study-level findings and limits: On re-exposure, the response was weaker but peaked faster, at day 5 versus 15. Booster sampling recovered most clones from primary vaccination (approximately 96% CD4, approximately 90% CD8). Abundant clonotypes (contaminants from the bulk population) could be present in FACS-sorted repertoires.

The germline V gene has CDR1 LGHNA and CDR2 YSLEER. The length of the CDR3 is 13 residues. V shed 1 base and J shed 9 bases, with 12 bases lying between them. This clonotype turned up a few times. Its specificity is not known. TCRdb re-called the 5' RACE reads through MiXCR, storing one row per CDR3 protein. The sample has 200,000 to 300,000 distinct CDR3 sequences, roughly 13% seen once. Here the sequenced sample was CD4+ T cells sorted from PBMCs, taken 45 days after the yellow fever booster vaccination. This chain uses TRBV4-3 with TRBJ2-5; D gene unclear. This sequence originates from a man aged 25 to 40 who received the YFV17D yellow fever vaccine. CDR3 residues: CASSQVVRMAQYF. CDR3 DNA sequence: TGCGCCAGCAGCCAAGTCGTCCGGATGGCCCAGTACTTC.